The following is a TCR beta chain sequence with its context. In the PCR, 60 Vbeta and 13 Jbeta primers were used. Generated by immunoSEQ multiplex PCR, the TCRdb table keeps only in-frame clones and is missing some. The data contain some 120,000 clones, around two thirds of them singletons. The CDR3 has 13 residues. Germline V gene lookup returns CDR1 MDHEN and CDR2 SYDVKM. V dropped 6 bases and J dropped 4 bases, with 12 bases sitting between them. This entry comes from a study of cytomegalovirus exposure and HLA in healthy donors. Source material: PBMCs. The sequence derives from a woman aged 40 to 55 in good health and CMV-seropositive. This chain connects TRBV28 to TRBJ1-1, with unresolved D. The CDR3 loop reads CASRPQVGTEAFF. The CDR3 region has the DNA TGTGCCAGCAGGCCCCAGGTAGGCACTGAAGCTTTCTTT. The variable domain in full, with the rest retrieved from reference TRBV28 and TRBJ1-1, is DVKVTQSSRYLVKRTGEKVFLECVQDMDHENMFWYRQDPGLGLRLIYFSYDVKMKEKGDIPEGYSVSREKKERFSLILESASTNQTSMYLCASRPQVGTEAFFGQGTRLTVV.